A single sample is the source of the 30 T cell receptor beta chains below, sequenced in a study of T cell responses to AZD1222 COVID-19 vaccine. Repertoires were generated with immunoSEQ multiplex PCR, while TCRdb's copy carries only in-frame clones and drops some. The table has about 110,000 clones, 70% to 90% seen once; the top ten hold about 2.5%. Specimen: peripheral blood, collected 28 days after the second AZD1222 dose. The source is an adult who received the AZD1222 COVID-19 vaccine.

The gene calls are TRBV7-9 and TRBJ1-2; D is ambiguous. Germline CDR1 reads SEHNR; CDR2 reads FQNEAQ (reference sequence). The CDR3 is 14 residues long. Trimming took off 1 base at V and 2 bases at J, with 8 bases between the two ends. The chain's CDR3 is CASSLVSGNYGYTF. The CDR3 nucleotides read TGTGCCAGCAGCTTAGTATCGGGAAACTATGGCTACACCTTC.

This clone was found once. V gene TRBV7-3 combines with J gene TRBJ2-1; 10 nucleotides match TRBD2. This CDR3 region has 14 residues. CDR1 and CDR2 from the germline V gene are SGHTA and FQGTGA. V lost 3 bases, J lost 9 bases, and 5 bases stayed unmatched. CDR3 loop: CASSFSSGSPEQFF. CDR3 nucleotide sequence: TGTGCCAGCAGCTTCTCTAGCGGGAGTCCTGAGCAGTTCTTC. Combining the CDR3 with reference TRBV7-3 and TRBJ2-1 gives the whole variable domain GAGVSQTPSNKVTEKGKYVELRCDPISGHTALYWYRQSLGQGPEFLIYFQGTGAADDSGLPNDRFFAVRPEGSVSTLKIQRTERGDSAVYLCASSFSSGSPEQFFGPGTRLTVL.

This chain connects TRBV4-2 to TRBJ2-3; the D is unclear. CDR3 size: 14 residues. CDR1 is LGHNA and CDR2 is YNFKEQ in the germline V gene. The ends were cut back, 0 bases at V and 6 bases at J, with 10 bases in the middle. The CDR3 nucleotides are TGTGCCAGCAGCCAAGATCTGAAGATGGATACGCAGTATTTT. It is translated as CASSQDLKMDTQYF.

V and J are TRBV19 and TRBJ1-1; D call uncertain. Trimming left V 5 bases short and J 1 base short, with 11 bases between. The germline CDR1 and CDR2 sequences are LNHDA and SQIVND (reference sequence). There are 14 residues in the CDR3. CDR3 region: CASSSMTENTEAFF. The CDR3 region has the DNA TGTGCCAGTAGTTCGATGACTGAGAACACTGAAGCTTTCTTT.

V is TRBV11-3 and J is TRBJ2-1, with a possible D match to TRBD1 (6 bases). CDR1 and CDR2 from the germline V gene are SGHNT and YENEEA. V lost 4 bases to trimming and J lost 7 bases, with 14 bases between them. The CDR3 runs to 14 residues. The CDR3 sequence: CASSSHRDPNEQFF. The CDR3 coding sequence is TGTGCCAGCAGCTCGCACAGGGACCCGAATGAGCAGTTCTTC.

The chain recombines TRBV28 with TRBJ1-3; D is uncertain. The CDR3 contains 15 residues. The V end was cut by 5 bases, the J end by 0 bases, with 11 bases between. Per germline, CDR1 MDHEN and CDR2 SYDVKM. CDR3 in DNA: TGTGCCAGCAGTACTTTTAGGGACTCTGGAAACACCATATATTTT. This sequence encodes CASSTFRDSGNTIYF.

This chain connects TRBV6-5 to TRBJ2-3; weak D call: TRBD2 (6 bases). This CDR3 has 15 amino acids. Trimming removed 5 bases at V and 2 bases at J, with 14 bases between. CDR1 is MNHEY and CDR2 is SVGAGI in the germline V gene. The CDR3 here is CASSPRGLATDTQYF. DNA for the CDR3: TGTGCCAGCAGTCCGCGGGGTCTGGCCACAGATACGCAGTATTTT.

The chain recombines TRBV7-8 with TRBJ2-2; a weak D match, TRBD1 (5 bases). V was pared by 3 bases and J by 8 bases, with 19 bases between. CDR3 length: 16 amino acids. CDR1 and CDR2 (germline): SGHVS, FQNEAQ. The CDR3 region is CASSFDLGQGKGELFF. CDR3 nucleotide sequence: TGTGCCAGCAGCTTTGACTTGGGGCAGGGTAAAGGGGAGCTGTTTTTT.

This clone came up a few times. J is TRBJ1-5 and V is TRBV6-1; D is perhaps TRBD1 (5 bases). CDR3 size: 14 residues. Germline CDR1 reads MNHNS; CDR2 reads SASEGT. The V end lost 2 bases, the J end lost 11 bases, and 16 bases lay between the germline ends. The CDR3 bases are TGTGCCAGCAGTGAATGGATAAACGAAGGGGCCCAGCATTTT. It translates to CASSEWINEGAQHF.

The chain joins TRBV27 to TRBJ2-7; D is unresolved. The CDR3 is 15 amino acids. V was pared by 3 bases and J by 7 bases, with 19 bases between. Germline lookup yields CDR1 MNHEY and CDR2 SMNVEV (reference sequence). In DNA, the CDR3 is TGTGCCAGCAGTTTGGTTTCTGAGGTCCTCGGGGAGCAGTACTTC. This codes for CASSLVSEVLGEQYF.

CDR3 DNA sequence: TGTGCCAGCAGTGAACAGGACAGCGGTCAGTCCTACGAGCAGTACTTC. It is translated as CASSEQDSGQSYEQYF. The gene calls are TRBV6-1 and TRBJ2-7; D perhaps matches TRBD1 (6 bases). Germline loops: CDR1 MNHNS, CDR2 SASEGT. Trimming stripped 2 bases from V and 1 base from J, with 15 bases between. This CDR3 comprises 16 residues.

V usage is TRBV6-5 and J usage is TRBJ1-2; D gene uncertain. The length of the CDR3 is 15 residues. Trimming stripped 6 bases from V and 0 bases from J, with 14 bases between. Germline V CDR1 and CDR2: MNHEY, SVGAGI. CDR3: CASRILQSANYGYTF. CDR3 nucleotides: TGTGCCAGCAGGATATTACAGTCAGCTAACTATGGCTACACCTTC.

V gene TRBV5-6 combines with J gene TRBJ2-5, with 11 nucleotides matching TRBD2. Germline values: CDR1 SGHDT, CDR2 YYEEEE. This CDR3 spans 16 amino acids. V lost 4 bases to trimming and J lost 2 bases; unmatched junction nucleotides: 7. The CDR3 region has the DNA TGTGCCAGCAGCCCAACTAGGACTAGCGGGCAAGAGACCCAGTACTTC. Translated: CASSPTRTSGQETQYF.

The genes are TRBV30 and TRBJ1-6, with D uncertain. CDR1 and CDR2 from the germline V gene are GTSNPN and SVGIG (reference sequence). CDR3 size: 15 residues. Trimming took off 2 bases at V and 3 bases at J, with 11 bases between the two ends. The CDR3 spells CAWSFPANYNSPLHF. CDR3 DNA sequence: TGTGCCTGGAGTTTCCCCGCCAACTATAATTCACCCCTCCACTTT. The variable domain in full, completed from reference TRBV30 and TRBJ1-6, reads SQTIHQWPATLVQPVGSPLSLECTVEGTSNPNLYWYRQAAGRGLQLLFYSVGIGQISSEVPQNLSASRPQDRQFILSSKKLLLSDSGFYLCAWSFPANYNSPLHFGNGTRLTVT.

The rearrangement joins TRBV11-2 to TRBJ2-7; tentative D call: TRBD2 (5 bases). In germline, CDR1 is SGHAT, CDR2 FQNNGV. The CDR3 has 14 amino acids. The V and J ends lost 2 bases and 3 bases respectively, with 11 bases between them. Written as DNA, the CDR3 is TGTGCCAGCAGCTTAATTTCGGGGTACTACGAGCAGTACTTC. Residues: CASSLISGYYEQYF. The whole variable domain, filled in from reference TRBV11-2 and TRBJ2-7, reads EAGVAQSPRYKIIEKRQSVAFWCNPISGHATLYWYQQILGQGPKLLIQFQNNGVVDDSQLPKDRFSAERLKGVDSTLKIQPAKLEDSAVYLCASSLISGYYEQYFGPGTRLTVT.

J is TRBJ1-2 and V is TRBV28, with 8 positions matching TRBD1. Germline trimming cut 3 bases from V and 9 bases from J; bases unmatched to any gene: 6. The germline V gene has CDR1 MDHEN and CDR2 SYDVKM. The CDR3 consists of 13 residues. CDR3 loop: CASSLGQVSRYTF. DNA for the CDR3: TGTGCCAGCAGTTTGGGACAGGTTTCCCGCTACACCTTC.

The chain recombines TRBV28 with TRBJ1-4; D remains ambiguous. CDR1 and CDR2 (germline): MDHEN, SYDVKM. The CDR3 runs to 14 residues. V dropped 1 base and J dropped 7 bases, with 10 bases sitting between them. CDR3 sequence: CASSLFNTFEKLFF. The CDR3 DNA reads TGTGCCAGCAGTTTATTTAACACCTTTGAAAAACTGTTTTTT.

The V gene is TRBV21-1, the J gene TRBJ2-1; TRBD2, the table's D call, lacks a check against the DNA. TRBV21-1 constitutes a pseudogene. This CDR3 contains 15 residues. CDR3 nucleotides: TGTGCCAGCAGCACTTTACGACTAGTGGTCGATGAGCAGTTCTTC. It translates to CASSTLRLVVDEQFF.

The J gene is TRBJ2-1, the V gene TRBV11-2; 8 positions match TRBD1. Trimming removed 4 bases from V and 3 bases from J; junction bases left unmatched: 8. CDR3 length: 16 residues. The germline CDR1 and CDR2 sequences are SGHAT and FQNNGV. CDR3 DNA: TGTGCCAGCAGCTCCCCCGGGACAGGAATCTACAATGAGCAGTTCTTC. Translated, it gives CASSSPGTGIYNEQFF.

The chain recombines TRBV2 with TRBJ1-5; 11 bases line up with TRBD1. V shed 6 bases, J shed 4 bases, and the junction held 2 bases outside the gene matches. The germline V gene has CDR1 SNHLY and CDR2 FYNNEI. The CDR3 is 14 residues long. Here the CDR3 DNA reads TGTGCCAGCAGGGGACAGGGGGGAAATCAGCCCCAGCATTTT. As protein: CASRGQGGNQPQHF.

The rearrangement joins TRBV19 to TRBJ1-1, with 8 bases aligning to TRBD1. The CDR3 covers 14 residues. CDR1 and CDR2 from the germline V gene are LNHDA and SQIVND (reference sequence). Losses at the gene ends were 5 bases for V and 3 bases for J; bases not matched to a gene: 5. For the CDR3, the DNA is TGTGCCAGTAGTGACCAGGGGGCGCACACTGAAGCTTTCTTT. Its protein is CASSDQGAHTEAFF.

The chain couples TRBV19 to TRBJ2-3; maybe TRBD1 (6 bases). There are 17 residues in the CDR3. From germline, CDR1 is LNHDA and CDR2 SQIVND (reference sequence). The V gene lost 5 bases and the J gene lost 2 bases, with 20 bases spanning the gap. DNA for the CDR3: TGTGCCAGTAGTTCGACAACGGGACATAGGATCACAGATACGCAGTATTTT. Translation: CASSSTTGHRITDTQYF.

The chain has TRBV6-4 and TRBJ2-3, with TRBD2 matching over 8 bases. The CDR3 consists of 16 residues. Trimming cost V 0 bases and J 3 bases; bases outside gene matches: 5. CDR1 is MRHNA, CDR2 SNTAGT, per germline. CDR3 DNA sequence: TGTGCCAGCAGTGACTCGCCTAGCGGGCAAACAGATACGCAGTATTTT. Amino acid sequence: CASSDSPSGQTDTQYF.

CDR3 residues: CASSSTTSGFSSGANVLTF. The CDR3 DNA reads TGTGCCAGCAGCTCGACGACTAGCGGCTTTAGCTCTGGGGCCAACGTCCTGACTTTC. The chain employs TRBV7-3 and TRBJ2-6, with 9 bases fitting TRBD2. V gave up 4 bases and J gave up 0 bases; unmatched junction bases: 10. CDR1 and CDR2 (germline): SGHTA, FQGTGA. The CDR3 sequence is 19 residues long.

This clone was found once. This rearrangement joins TRBV7-6 to TRBJ2-5; tentative D call: TRBD2 (6 bases). From germline, CDR1 is SGHVS and CDR2 FNYEAQ. V was shortened by 8 bases and J by 4 bases, with 11 bases between the two germline ends. The CDR3 covers 12 residues. The CDR3 region is CASSGGRETQYF. CDR3 DNA sequence: TGTGCCAGCTCAGGAGGGAGAGAGACCCAGTACTTC.

V usage is TRBV11-3 and J usage is TRBJ1-1; D possibly corresponds to TRBD1 (6 bases). CDR3 length: 14 amino acids. The V gene's germline CDR1 is SGHNT and CDR2 YENEEA. Trimming removed 4 bases at V and 2 bases at J, with 11 bases between. The CDR3, as DNA: TGTGCCAGCAGCTCGGCAGGGACAAACACTGAAGCTTTCTTT. It codes for CASSSAGTNTEAFF.

The chain links TRBV27 to TRBJ2-3, with D hard to call. Trimming removed 7 bases at V and 2 bases at J, with 10 bases between. The length of the CDR3 is 13 residues. Germline V CDR1 and CDR2: MNHEY, SMNVEV (reference sequence). The CDR3 loop is CASTQRYTDTQYF. The CDR3 DNA reads as TGTGCCAGCACTCAACGCTACACAGATACGCAGTATTTT.

This chain connects TRBV6-6 to TRBJ2-4, with D unclear. Trimming took off 6 bases at V and 0 bases at J, with 15 bases between the two ends. Germline V CDR1 and CDR2: MNHNY, SVGAGI (reference sequence). The CDR3 runs 16 residues. As DNA, the CDR3 is TGTGCCAGCAGAGGAGAATCGTCCCTAGCCAAAAACATTCAGTACTTC. Translating it yields CASRGESSLAKNIQYF.

The V gene is TRBV28, the J gene TRBJ2-7; TRBD1 agrees at 8 bases. Germline V gene sequence: CDR1 MDHEN, CDR2 SYDVKM. V was pared by 5 bases and J by 7 bases, with 13 bases of the junction left unmatched. There are 15 residues in the CDR3. The CDR3 sequence: CASSLQDRALGEQYF. Written as DNA, the CDR3 is TGTGCCAGCAGTCTCCAGGACAGGGCGCTCGGTGAGCAGTACTTC.

The V gene is TRBV28, the J gene TRBJ1-2, with unresolved D. V was cut by 5 bases and J by 3 bases, with 22 bases left in between. This CDR3 contains 17 residues. Germline CDR1 reads MDHEN; CDR2 reads SYDVKM. The CDR3 region has the DNA TGTGCCAGCAGTCCTTATGGGAGGCACAGCGGGGACTATGGCTACACCTTC. As protein: CASSPYGRHSGDYGYTF.